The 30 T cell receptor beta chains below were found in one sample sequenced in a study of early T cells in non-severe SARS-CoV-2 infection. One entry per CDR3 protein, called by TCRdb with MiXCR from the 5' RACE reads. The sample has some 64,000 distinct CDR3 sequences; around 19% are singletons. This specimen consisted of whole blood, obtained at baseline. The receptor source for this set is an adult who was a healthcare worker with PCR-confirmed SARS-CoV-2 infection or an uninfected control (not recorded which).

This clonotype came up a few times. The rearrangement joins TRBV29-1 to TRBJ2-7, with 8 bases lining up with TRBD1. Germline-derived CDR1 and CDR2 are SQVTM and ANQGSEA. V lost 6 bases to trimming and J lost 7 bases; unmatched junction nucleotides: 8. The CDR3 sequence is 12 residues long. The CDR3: CSVRQGFQEQYF. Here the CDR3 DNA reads TGCAGCGTGAGACAGGGGTTTCAGGAGCAGTACTTC.

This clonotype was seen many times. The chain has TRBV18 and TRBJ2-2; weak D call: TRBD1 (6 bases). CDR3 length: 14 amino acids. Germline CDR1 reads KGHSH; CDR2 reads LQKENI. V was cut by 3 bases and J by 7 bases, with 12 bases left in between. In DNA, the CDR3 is TGTGCCAGCTCACCGATTGCAGGGGACGGGGAGCTGTTTTTT. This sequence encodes CASSPIAGDGELFF.

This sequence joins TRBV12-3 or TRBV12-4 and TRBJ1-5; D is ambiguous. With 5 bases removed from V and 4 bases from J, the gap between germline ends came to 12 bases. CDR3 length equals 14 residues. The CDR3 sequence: CASSPLGGNQPQHF. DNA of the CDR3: TGTGCCAGCAGTCCCCTGGGTGGAAATCAGCCCCAGCATTTT.

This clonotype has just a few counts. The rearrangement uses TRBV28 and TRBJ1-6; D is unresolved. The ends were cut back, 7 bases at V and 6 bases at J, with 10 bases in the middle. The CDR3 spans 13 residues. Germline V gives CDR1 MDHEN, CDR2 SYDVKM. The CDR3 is CASISTFNSPLHF. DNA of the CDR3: TGTGCCAGCATCTCTACCTTTAATTCACCCCTCCACTTT.

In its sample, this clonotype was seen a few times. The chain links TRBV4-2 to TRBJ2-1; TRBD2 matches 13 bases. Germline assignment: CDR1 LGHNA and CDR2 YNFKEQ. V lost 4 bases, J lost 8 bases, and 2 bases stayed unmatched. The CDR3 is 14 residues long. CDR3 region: CASSRTSGRDEQFF. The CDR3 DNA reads TGTGCCAGCAGCCGGACTAGCGGGAGAGATGAGCAGTTCTTC.

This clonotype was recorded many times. DNA of the CDR3: TGCGCCAGCAGTCGGTACTCAACCCAAGAGACCCAGTACTTC. It yields the protein CASSRYSTQETQYF. The chain recombines TRBV5-1 with TRBJ2-5; no clear D gene. The CDR3 length is 14 residues. Germline V gene lookup returns CDR1 SGHRS and CDR2 YFSETQ. V gave up 5 bases and J gave up 1 base, with 12 bases separating them.

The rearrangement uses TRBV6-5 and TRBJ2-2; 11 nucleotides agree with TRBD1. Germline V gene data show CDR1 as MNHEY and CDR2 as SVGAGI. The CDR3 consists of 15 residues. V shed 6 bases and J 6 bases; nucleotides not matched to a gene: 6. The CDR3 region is CASRSDRGLAGELFF. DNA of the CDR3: TGTGCCAGCAGATCGGACAGGGGGCTGGCCGGGGAGCTGTTTTTT.

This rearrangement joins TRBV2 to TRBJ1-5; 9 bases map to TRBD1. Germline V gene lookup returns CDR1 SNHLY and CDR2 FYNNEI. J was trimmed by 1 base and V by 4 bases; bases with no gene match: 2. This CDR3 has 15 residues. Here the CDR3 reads CASSVGQGSNQPQHF. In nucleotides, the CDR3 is TGTGCCAGCAGTGTAGGACAGGGGAGCAATCAGCCCCAGCATTTT. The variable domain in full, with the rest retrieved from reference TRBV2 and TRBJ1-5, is EPEVTQTPSHQVTQMGQEVILRCVPISNHLYFYWYRQILGQKVEFLVSFYNNEISEKSEIFDDQFSVERPDGSNFTLKIRSTKLEDSAMYFCASSVGQGSNQPQHFGDGTRLSIL.

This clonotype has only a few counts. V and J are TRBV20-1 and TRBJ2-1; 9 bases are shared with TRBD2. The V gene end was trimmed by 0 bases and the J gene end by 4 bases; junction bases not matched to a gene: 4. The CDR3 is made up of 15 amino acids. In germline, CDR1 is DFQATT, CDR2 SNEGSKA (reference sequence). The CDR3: CSARDIGLAYNEQFF. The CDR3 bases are TGCAGTGCTAGAGATATAGGACTAGCGTACAATGAGCAGTTCTTC.

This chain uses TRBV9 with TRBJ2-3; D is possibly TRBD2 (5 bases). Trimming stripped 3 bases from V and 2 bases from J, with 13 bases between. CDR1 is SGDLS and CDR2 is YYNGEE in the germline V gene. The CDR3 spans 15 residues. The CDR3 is CASSEAGRTTDTQYF. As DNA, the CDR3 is TGTGCCAGCAGCGAGGCGGGCAGAACCACAGATACGCAGTATTTT.

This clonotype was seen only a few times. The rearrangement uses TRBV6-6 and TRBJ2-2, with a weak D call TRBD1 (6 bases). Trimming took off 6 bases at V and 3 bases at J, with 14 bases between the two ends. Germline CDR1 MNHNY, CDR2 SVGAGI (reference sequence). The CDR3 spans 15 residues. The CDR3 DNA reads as TGTGCCAGCAGGACAAGACAGGACCACACCGGGGAGCTGTTTTTT. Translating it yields CASRTRQDHTGELFF.

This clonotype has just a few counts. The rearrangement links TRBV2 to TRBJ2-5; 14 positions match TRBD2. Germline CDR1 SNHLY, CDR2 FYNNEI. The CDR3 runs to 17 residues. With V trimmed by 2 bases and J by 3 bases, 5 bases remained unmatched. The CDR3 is CASSEPRGLAGEETQYF. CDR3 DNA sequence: TGTGCCAGCAGTGAACCGAGGGGACTAGCGGGAGAAGAGACCCAGTACTTC.

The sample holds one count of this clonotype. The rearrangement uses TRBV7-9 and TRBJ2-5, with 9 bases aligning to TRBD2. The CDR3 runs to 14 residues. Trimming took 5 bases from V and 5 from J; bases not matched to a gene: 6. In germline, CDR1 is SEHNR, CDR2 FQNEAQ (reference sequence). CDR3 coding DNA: TGTGCCAGCAGCGGCGGGACTAGCTTCGAGACCCAGTACTTC. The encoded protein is CASSGGTSFETQYF. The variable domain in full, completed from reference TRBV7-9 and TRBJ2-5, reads DTGVSQNPRHKITKRGQNVTFRCDPISEHNRLYWYRQTLGQGPEFLTYFQNEAQLEKSRLLSDRFSAERPKGSFSTLEIQRTEQGDSAMYLCASSGGTSFETQYFGPGTRLLVL.

The CDR3 protein is CASSLDGTSRTDTQYF. The CDR3 DNA follows: TGTGCCAGCAGCTTAGATGGGACTAGCCGCACAGATACGCAGTATTTT. The genes are TRBV11-3 and TRBJ2-3, with 9 bases matching TRBD2. This CDR3 has 16 residues. With 0 bases clipped from V and 1 base from J, the junction kept 2 bases outside the gene matches. Germline lookup yields CDR1 SGHNT and CDR2 YENEEA.

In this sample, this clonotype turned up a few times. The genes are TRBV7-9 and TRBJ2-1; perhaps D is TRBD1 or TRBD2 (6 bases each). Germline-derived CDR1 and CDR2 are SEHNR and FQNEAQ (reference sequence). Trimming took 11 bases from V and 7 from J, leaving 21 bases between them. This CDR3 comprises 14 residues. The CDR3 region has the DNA TGTGCCGGGGGCCGAGGGCGGGATGGGAATGAGCAGTTCTTC. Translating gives CAGGRGRDGNEQFF.

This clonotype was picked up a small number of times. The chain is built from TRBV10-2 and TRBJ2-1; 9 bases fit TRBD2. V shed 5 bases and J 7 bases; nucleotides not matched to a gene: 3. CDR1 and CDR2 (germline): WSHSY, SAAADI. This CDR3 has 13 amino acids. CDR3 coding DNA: TGCGCCAGCAGTCCTAGCGGGGTTAATGAGCAGTTCTTC. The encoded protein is CASSPSGVNEQFF.

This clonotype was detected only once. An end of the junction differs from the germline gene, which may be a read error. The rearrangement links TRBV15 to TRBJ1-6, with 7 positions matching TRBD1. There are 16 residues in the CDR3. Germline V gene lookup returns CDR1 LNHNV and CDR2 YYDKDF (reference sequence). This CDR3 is CATSRERDSLNSPLHF. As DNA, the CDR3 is TGTGCCACCAGCAGAGAGAGGGACAGCTTGAATTCACCCCTCCATTTT.

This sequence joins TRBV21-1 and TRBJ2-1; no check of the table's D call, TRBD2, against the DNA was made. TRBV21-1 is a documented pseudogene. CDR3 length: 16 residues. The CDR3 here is CASSKEGTPPINEQFF. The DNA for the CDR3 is TGTGCCAGCAGCAAAGAAGGGACTCCCCCAATAAATGAGCAGTTCTTC.

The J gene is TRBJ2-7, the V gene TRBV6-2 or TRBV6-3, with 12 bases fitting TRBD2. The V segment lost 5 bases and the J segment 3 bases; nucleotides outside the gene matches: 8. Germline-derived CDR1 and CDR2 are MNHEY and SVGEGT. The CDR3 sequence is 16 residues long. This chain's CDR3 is CASSQASGRAFYEQYF. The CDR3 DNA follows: TGTGCCAGCAGTCAAGCTAGCGGGAGGGCATTCTACGAGCAGTACTTC.

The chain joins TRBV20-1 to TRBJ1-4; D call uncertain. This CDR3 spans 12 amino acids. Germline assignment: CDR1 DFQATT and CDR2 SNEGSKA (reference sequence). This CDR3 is CSIHSSTEKLFF. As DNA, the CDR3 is TGCAGCATTCACTCCAGTACAGAAAAACTGTTTTTT.

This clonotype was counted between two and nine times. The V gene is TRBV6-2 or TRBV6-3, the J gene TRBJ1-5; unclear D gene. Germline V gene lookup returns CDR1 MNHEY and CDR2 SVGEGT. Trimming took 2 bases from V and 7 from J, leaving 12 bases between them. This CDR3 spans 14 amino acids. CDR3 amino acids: CASSYVAARQPQHF. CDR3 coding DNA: TGTGCCAGCAGTTACGTCGCAGCCAGGCAGCCCCAGCATTTT.

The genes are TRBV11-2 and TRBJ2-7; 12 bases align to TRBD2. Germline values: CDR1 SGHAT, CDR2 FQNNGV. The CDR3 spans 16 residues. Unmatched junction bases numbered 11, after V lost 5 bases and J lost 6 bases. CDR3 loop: CASSLGLAGPDGEQYF. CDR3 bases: TGTGCCAGCAGCCTTGGACTAGCGGGGCCGGACGGCGAGCAGTACTTC.

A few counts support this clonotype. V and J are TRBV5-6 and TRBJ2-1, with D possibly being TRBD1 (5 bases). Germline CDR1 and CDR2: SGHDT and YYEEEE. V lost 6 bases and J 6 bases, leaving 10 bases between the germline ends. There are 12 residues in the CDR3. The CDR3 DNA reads TGTGCCAGCACCATAGACAGCAATGAGCAGTTCTTC. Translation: CASTIDSNEQFF.

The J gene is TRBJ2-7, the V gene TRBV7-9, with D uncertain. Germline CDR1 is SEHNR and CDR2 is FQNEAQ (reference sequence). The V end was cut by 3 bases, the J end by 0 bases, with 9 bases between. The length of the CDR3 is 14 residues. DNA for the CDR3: TGTGCCAGCAGCTTTGGTCTCGCCTCCTACGAGCAGTACTTC. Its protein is CASSFGLASYEQYF.

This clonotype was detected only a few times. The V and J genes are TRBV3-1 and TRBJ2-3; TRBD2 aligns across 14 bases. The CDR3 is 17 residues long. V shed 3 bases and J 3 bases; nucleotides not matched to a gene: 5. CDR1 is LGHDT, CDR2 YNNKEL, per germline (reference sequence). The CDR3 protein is CASSQGLAGESTDTQYF. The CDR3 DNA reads TGTGCCAGCAGCCAGGGACTAGCGGGGGAGTCTACAGATACGCAGTATTTT.

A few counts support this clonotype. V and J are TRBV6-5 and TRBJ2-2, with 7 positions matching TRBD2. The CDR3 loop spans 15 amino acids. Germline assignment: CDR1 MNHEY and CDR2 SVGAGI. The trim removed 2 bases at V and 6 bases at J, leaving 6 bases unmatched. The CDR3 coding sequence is TGTGCCAGCAGTTACGGAGGCGGGAGTCCCGGGGAGCTGTTTTTT. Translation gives CASSYGGGSPGELFF.

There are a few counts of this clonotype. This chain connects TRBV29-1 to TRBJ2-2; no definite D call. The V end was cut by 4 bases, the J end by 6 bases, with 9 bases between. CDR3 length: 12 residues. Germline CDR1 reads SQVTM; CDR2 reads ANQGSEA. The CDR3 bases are TGCAGCGTTGGGAAAAGCTCCGGGGAGCTGTTTTTT. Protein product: CSVGKSSGELFF.

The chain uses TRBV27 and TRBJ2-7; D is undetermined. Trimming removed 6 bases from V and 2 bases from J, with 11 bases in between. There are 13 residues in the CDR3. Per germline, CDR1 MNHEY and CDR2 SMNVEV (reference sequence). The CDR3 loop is CASSRNLAYEQYF. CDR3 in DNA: TGTGCCAGCAGCCGGAACCTGGCCTACGAGCAGTACTTC.

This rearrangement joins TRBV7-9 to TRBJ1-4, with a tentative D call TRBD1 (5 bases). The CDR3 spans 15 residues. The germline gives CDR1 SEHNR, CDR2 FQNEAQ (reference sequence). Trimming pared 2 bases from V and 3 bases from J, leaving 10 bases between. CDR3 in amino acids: CASSLSTVPNEKLFF. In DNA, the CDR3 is TGTGCCAGCAGCTTATCGACAGTACCTAATGAAAAACTGTTTTTT.

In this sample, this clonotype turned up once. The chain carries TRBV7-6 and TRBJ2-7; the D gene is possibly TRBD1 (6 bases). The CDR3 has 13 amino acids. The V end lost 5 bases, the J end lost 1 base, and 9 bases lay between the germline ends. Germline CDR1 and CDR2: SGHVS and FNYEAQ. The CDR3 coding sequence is TGTGCCAGCAGCCGAGGGACATCCTACGAGCAGTACTTC. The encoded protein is CASSRGTSYEQYF.